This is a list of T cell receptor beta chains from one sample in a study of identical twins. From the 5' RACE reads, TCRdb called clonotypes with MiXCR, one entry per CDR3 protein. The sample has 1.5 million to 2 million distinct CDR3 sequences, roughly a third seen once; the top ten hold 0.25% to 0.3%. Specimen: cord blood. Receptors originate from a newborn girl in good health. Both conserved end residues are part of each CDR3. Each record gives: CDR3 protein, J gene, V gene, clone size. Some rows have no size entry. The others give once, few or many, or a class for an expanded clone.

cdr3_aa: CASSLLLGTLNTGELFF; j_call: TRBJ2-2; v_call: TRBV5-5; clone_size: NA
cdr3_aa: CASSLLGPRETQYF; j_call: TRBJ2-5; v_call: TRBV5-1; clone_size: few
cdr3_aa: CASSFLTGFTDTQYF; j_call: TRBJ2-3; v_call: TRBV5-1; clone_size: many
cdr3_aa: CAISESDGLTGNTIYF; j_call: TRBJ1-3; v_call: TRBV10-3; clone_size: NA
cdr3_aa: CAGSLITSGPTDTQYF; j_call: TRBJ2-3; v_call: TRBV5-4; clone_size: NA
cdr3_aa: CASSFGHLQPQHF; j_call: TRBJ1-5; v_call: TRBV5-1; clone_size: NA
cdr3_aa: CASSLAVEGGEKLFF; j_call: TRBJ1-4; v_call: TRBV7-8; clone_size: NA
cdr3_aa: CASSPGGTWDTQYF; j_call: TRBJ2-3; v_call: TRBV12-3/TRBV12-4; clone_size: NA
cdr3_aa: CASSLGERRSSLSNQPQHF; j_call: TRBJ1-5; v_call: TRBV7-2; clone_size: few
cdr3_aa: CASSSLGVAYEQYF; j_call: TRBJ2-7; v_call: TRBV11-2; clone_size: few
cdr3_aa: CASRGGHRRVYEQYF; j_call: TRBJ2-7; v_call: TRBV6-1; clone_size: few
cdr3_aa: CSVEGLAGGPSYEQYF; j_call: TRBJ2-7; v_call: TRBV29-1; clone_size: many
cdr3_aa: CAISGDYGSGSVNIQYF; j_call: TRBJ2-4; v_call: TRBV10-3; clone_size: few
cdr3_aa: CASRPGGSGNIQYF; j_call: TRBJ2-4; v_call: TRBV27; clone_size: few
cdr3_aa: CAWRLGSYQETQYF; j_call: NA; v_call: TRBV20-1; clone_size: NA
cdr3_aa: CASSFRGGYRVFIDTQYF; j_call: TRBJ2-3; v_call: TRBV27; clone_size: once
cdr3_aa: CASSLVRGLGSPLHF; j_call: TRBJ1-6; v_call: TRBV7-9; clone_size: few
cdr3_aa: CASSLAAGDQPQHF; j_call: TRBJ1-5; v_call: TRBV7-2; clone_size: many
cdr3_aa: CSAWTRIDTGELFF; j_call: TRBJ2-2; v_call: TRBV20-1; clone_size: few
cdr3_aa: CSSSRTVGENSPLHF; j_call: TRBJ1-6; v_call: TRBV11-2; clone_size: NA
cdr3_aa: CSARGQGAEQPQHF; j_call: TRBJ1-5; v_call: TRBV20-1; clone_size: NA
cdr3_aa: CASKQGRYGYTF; j_call: TRBJ1-2; v_call: TRBV7-8; clone_size: few
cdr3_aa: CSVSIRGEVYEQYF; j_call: TRBJ2-7; v_call: TRBV29-1; clone_size: NA
cdr3_aa: CSAKTSGRARDTQYF; j_call: TRBJ2-3; v_call: TRBV20-1; clone_size: few
cdr3_aa: CSVTGTGGAVDTQYF; j_call: TRBJ2-3; v_call: TRBV29-1; clone_size: NA
cdr3_aa: CASSPGTGKAFF; j_call: TRBJ1-1; v_call: TRBV19; clone_size: NA
cdr3_aa: CASSLDRAHEKLFF; j_call: TRBJ1-4; v_call: TRBV7-2; clone_size: few
cdr3_aa: CASSPGSGGELFF; j_call: TRBJ2-2; v_call: TRBV12-3/TRBV12-4; clone_size: NA
cdr3_aa: CASSGSTGLKNSPLHF; j_call: TRBJ1-6; v_call: TRBV2; clone_size: NA
cdr3_aa: CAGSKFGRGPATNEKLFF; j_call: TRBJ1-4; v_call: TRBV21-1; clone_size: NA
cdr3_aa: CASALGIMSTDTQYF; j_call: TRBJ2-3; v_call: TRBV12-3/TRBV12-4; clone_size: NA
cdr3_aa: CASSLEAYLYEQYF; j_call: TRBJ2-7; v_call: TRBV7-2; clone_size: NA
cdr3_aa: CAISDRESPLHF; j_call: TRBJ1-6; v_call: TRBV10-3; clone_size: few
cdr3_aa: CASSLGLAGGRHEQYF; j_call: TRBJ2-7; v_call: TRBV28; clone_size: once
cdr3_aa: CASSLGGTSSGNEQYF; j_call: TRBJ2-7; v_call: TRBV7-9; clone_size: NA